These T cell receptor beta chains were read from a single sample in a study of T cell repertoires in ileal Crohn's disease. Using immunoSEQ multiplex PCR, the repertoire was profiled, and TCRdb retains in-frame clones only, with some absent. The sample includes 9,000 to 9,500 clones, roughly 80% of them seen just once. Sample: ileal tissue. The receptor source for this set is an adult with Crohn's disease. The CDR3 runs from the conserved cysteine through the conserved F or W. The D gene is left open where the match is weak. Clone size is shown for a subset of rows, as once, few, many or a class of expanded clone.

j_call: TRBJ2-1
v_call: TRBV5-6
clone_size: NA
d_call: NA
cdr3_aa: CASSPGGLHNEQFF
cdr3_nt: TGTGCCAGCAGCCCAGGCGGACTACACAATGAGCAGTTCTTC

j_call: TRBJ2-1
v_call: TRBV2
clone_size: NA
d_call: TRBD1
cdr3_aa: CASRAGTGGLSSYNEQFF
cdr3_nt: TGTGCCAGCAGAGCCGGGACAGGGGGGCTAAGCTCCTACAATGAGCAGTTCTTC

j_call: TRBJ2-5
v_call: TRBV10-3
clone_size: NA
d_call: NA
cdr3_aa: CAISESTLGETQYF
cdr3_nt: TGTGCCATCAGTGAGTCGACCCTAGGAGAGACCCAGTACTTC

j_call: TRBJ2-2
v_call: TRBV2
clone_size: NA
d_call: TRBD1
cdr3_aa: CASSDAAGGTGELFF
cdr3_nt: TGTGCCAGCAGTGATGCGGCAGGGGGCACCGGGGAGCTGTTTTTT

j_call: TRBJ1-5
v_call: TRBV6-6
clone_size: NA
d_call: NA
cdr3_aa: CASRPSRGALDQPQHF
cdr3_nt: TGTGCCAGCAGGCCATCTAGGGGCGCATTGGATCAGCCCCAGCATTTT

j_call: TRBJ2-1
v_call: TRBV20-1
clone_size: once
d_call: NA
cdr3_aa: CSAPRYNEQFF
cdr3_nt: TGCAGTGCTCCTAGGTACAATGAGCAGTTCTTC

j_call: TRBJ2-2
v_call: TRBV11-2
clone_size: few
d_call: TRBD2
cdr3_aa: CASSLVGVSSGANTGELFF
cdr3_nt: TGTGCCAGCAGCTTGGTCGGAGTCTCTAGCGGTGCGAACACCGGGGAGCTGTTTTTT

j_call: TRBJ2-7
v_call: TRBV28
clone_size: NA
d_call: NA
cdr3_aa: CASSFGEQDSSYEQYF
cdr3_nt: TGTGCCAGCAGTTTCGGGGAACAGGACAGCTCCTACGAGCAGTACTTC

j_call: TRBJ2-5
v_call: TRBV5-1
clone_size: once
d_call: NA
cdr3_aa: CASSLGGNQETQYF
cdr3_nt: TGCGCCAGCAGCTTGGGAGGTAACCAAGAGACCCAGTACTTC

j_call: TRBJ2-7
v_call: TRBV5-1
clone_size: NA
d_call: NA
cdr3_aa: CASSLVPDRTYEQYF
cdr3_nt: TGCGCCAGCAGCTTGGTCCCGGACAGAACCTACGAGCAGTACTTC

j_call: TRBJ2-7
v_call: TRBV2
clone_size: NA
d_call: NA
cdr3_aa: CASSGNGFYEQYF
cdr3_nt: TGTGCCAGCAGTGGAAACGGTTTTTACGAGCAGTACTTC

j_call: TRBJ1-5
v_call: TRBV19
clone_size: few
d_call: NA
cdr3_aa: CASGGEGGSRNQPQHF
cdr3_nt: TGTGCCAGTGGAGGGGAGGGGGGGTCACGGAATCAGCCCCAGCATTTT

j_call: TRBJ2-7
v_call: TRBV6-5
clone_size: NA
d_call: TRBD2
cdr3_aa: CASSKTSVFPYEQYF
cdr3_nt: TGTGCCAGCAGCAAGACTAGCGTTTTCCCCTACGAGCAGTACTTC

j_call: TRBJ2-1
v_call: TRBV5-4
clone_size: NA
d_call: TRBD2
cdr3_aa: CASSGGASGYNEQFF
cdr3_nt: TGTGCCAGCAGCGGGGGGGCTAGCGGGTACAATGAGCAGTTCTTC

j_call: TRBJ2-7
v_call: TRBV7-9
clone_size: NA
d_call: TRBD2
cdr3_aa: CASSSPGGIPNEQYF
cdr3_nt: TGTGCCAGCAGCTCCCCCGGGGGGATTCCTAACGAGCAGTACTTC

j_call: TRBJ2-7
v_call: TRBV18
clone_size: NA
d_call: TRBD1
cdr3_aa: CASSPGTGGSYEQYF
cdr3_nt: TGTGCCAGCTCACCAGGGACAGGGGGATCCTACGAGCAGTACTTC

j_call: TRBJ1-2
v_call: TRBV19
clone_size: NA
d_call: NA
cdr3_aa: CASSQGRTNYGYTF
cdr3_nt: TGTGCCAGTAGCCAGGGAAGAACTAACTATGGCTACACCTTC

j_call: TRBJ2-1
v_call: TRBV29-1
clone_size: few
d_call: TRBD2
cdr3_aa: CSVEDPSGRDYNEQFF
cdr3_nt: TGCAGCGTTGAAGATCCTAGCGGGAGAGATTACAATGAGCAGTTCTTC

j_call: TRBJ2-7
v_call: TRBV27
clone_size: NA
d_call: TRBD2
cdr3_aa: CASTPSGSHEQYF
cdr3_nt: TGTGCCAGCACCCCTAGCGGGAGCCACGAGCAGTACTTC

j_call: TRBJ2-1
v_call: TRBV7-2
clone_size: once
d_call: TRBD2
cdr3_aa: CASSYLAGVQGEQFF
cdr3_nt: TGTGCCAGCAGCTACCTAGCGGGAGTGCAGGGTGAGCAGTTCTTC

j_call: TRBJ1-5
v_call: TRBV18
clone_size: NA
d_call: TRBD1
cdr3_aa: CASSRTGVSNQPQHF
cdr3_nt: TGTGCCAGCTCTCGGACAGGGGTAAGCAATCAGCCCCAGCATTTT

j_call: TRBJ2-7
v_call: TRBV6-5
clone_size: NA
d_call: NA
cdr3_aa: CASRRDTDSYEQYF
cdr3_nt: TGTGCCAGCAGGAGGGACACTGACTCCTACGAGCAGTACTTC

j_call: TRBJ1-2
v_call: TRBV5-1
clone_size: NA
d_call: NA
cdr3_aa: CASSNTQGTHGYTF
cdr3_nt: TGCGCCAGCAGTAATACACAGGGCACCCATGGCTACACCTTC

j_call: TRBJ2-1
v_call: TRBV29-1
clone_size: NA
d_call: NA
cdr3_aa: CSGRSSYNEQFF
cdr3_nt: TGCAGCGGGAGGAGCTCCTACAATGAGCAGTTCTTC

j_call: TRBJ2-7
v_call: TRBV5-1
clone_size: NA
d_call: NA
cdr3_aa: CASSLDSTSTYEQYF
cdr3_nt: TGCGCCAGCAGCTTGGACAGCACTTCGACCTACGAGCAGTACTTC

j_call: TRBJ1-2
v_call: TRBV15
clone_size: NA
d_call: TRBD1
cdr3_aa: CATSRDRNYGYTF
cdr3_nt: TGTGCCACCAGCAGGGACAGGAACTATGGCTACACCTTC

j_call: TRBJ2-7
v_call: TRBV28
clone_size: NA
d_call: TRBD2
cdr3_aa: CASSLKGLTGGSYEQYF
cdr3_nt: TGTGCCAGCAGTTTAAAAGGTTTAACGGGGGGGTCCTACGAGCAGTACTTC

j_call: TRBJ2-5
v_call: TRBV5-1
clone_size: NA
d_call: TRBD2
cdr3_aa: CASLSGGPSYQETQYF
cdr3_nt: TGCGCCAGCCTGAGCGGGGGCCCTAGTTACCAAGAGACCCAGTACTTC

j_call: TRBJ2-7
v_call: TRBV14
clone_size: NA
d_call: NA
cdr3_aa: CASSQGRPGWAEQYF
cdr3_nt: TGTGCCAGCAGCCAAGGCCGGCCAGGGTGGGCCGAGCAGTACTTC

j_call: TRBJ2-6
v_call: TRBV27
clone_size: NA
d_call: NA
cdr3_aa: CASQGTGANVLTF
cdr3_nt: TGTGCCAGTCAGGGGACTGGGGCCAACGTCCTGACTTTC

j_call: TRBJ2-7
v_call: TRBV21-1
clone_size: NA
d_call: NA
cdr3_aa: CASSPPGGEQYF
cdr3_nt: TGTGCCAGCAGCCCACCCGGTGGCGAGCAGTACTTC

j_call: TRBJ2-7
v_call: TRBV7-2
clone_size: NA
d_call: NA
cdr3_aa: CASSLVGQSYEQYF
cdr3_nt: TGTGCCAGCAGCTTAGTTGGACAGTCCTACGAGCAGTACTTC